This is a list of T cell receptor beta chains from one sample in a study of cytomegalovirus exposure and HLA in healthy donors. The table came from immunoSEQ multiplex PCR; TCRdb's copy has only in-frame clones and leaves some out. Among more than 95,000 clones listed, around 85% were seen once. Sequencing was performed on PBMCs. Receptors were obtained from a man aged 25 to 45 in good health and CMV-seropositive. Each CDR3 is given without its conserved first and last residue. Each record gives: D gene, V gene, CDR3 protein. D genes are given only for firm matches.

.	TRBV7-9	ASSRSGSGNEDEKLF
TRBD2	TRBV10-1	ASSERTGGPWNEQF
.	TRBV5-6	ASSLPGELF
TRBD1	TRBV4-1	ASSQDPGTERSGELF
TRBD1	TRBV5-5	ASSLEGQGLGYT
.	TRBV30	AWRLAANTGELF
TRBD1	TRBV6-5	ASSRQGGSYEQY
TRBD1	TRBV14	ASSQLFRQGGTQY
.	TRBV25-1	ASRAAGYNEQF
TRBD2	TRBV11-2	ASSWGGYTDTQY
TRBD1	TRBV9	ASSARGPGDTEAF
.	TRBV4-2	ASRNRQVNTGELF
TRBD1	TRBV2	ASRQGVGEKLF
.	TRBV29-1	SVEQGTAST
.	TRBV20-1	SAVRTVEAF
TRBD1	TRBV7-9	ASSLLQGANGYT
.	TRBV9	ASSSPTGSNFDEQY
.	TRBV5-4	ASNTKTGGSDTEAF
.	TRBV18	ASSWEGAEAF
TRBD1	TRBV23-1	ASSTGTGAKGGTEAF
.	TRBV10-1	ASTRGANTEAF
TRBD1	TRBV4-3	ASSQAGTGGGEAF
TRBD2	TRBV7-3	ASSRGGATETQY
.	TRBV13	ASSLGNGGSTDTQY
TRBD1	TRBV30	AWTRQGEYSPLH
TRBD1	TRBV12-5	ASGLATGTAYEQY
TRBD1	TRBV28	ASGSGQGDYGYT
.	TRBV4-1	ASSQGATYEQY
TRBD1	TRBV15	ATSKGGQGAKNIQY
.	TRBV30	AWNRQDDEQY